The clone carrying this T cell receptor beta chain was detected a few times. This sample was taken from a study of early T cells in non-severe SARS-CoV-2 infection. Study-level background: Whole-blood bulk RNA, unsorted, was sequenced, and chains were unpaired.

The CDR3 sequence is 15 residues long. Trimming cost V 3 bases and J 2 bases; bases outside gene matches: 6. CDR1 and CDR2 from the germline V gene are MRHNA and SNTAGT. Individual cDNA molecules were tagged with unique molecular identifiers, the study reported. TCRdb used MiXCR to reprocess the 5' RACE reads, holding one entry per CDR3 protein. The sample lists around 80,000 distinct CDR3 sequences; roughly 13% were seen once. The chain carries TRBV6-4 and TRBJ1-2; 7 bases map to TRBD1. The sample was whole blood. This sequence originates from an adult who was a healthcare worker with PCR-confirmed SARS-CoV-2 infection or an uninfected control (not recorded which). This CDR3 is CASSESAGGNYGYTF. The CDR3 DNA reads as TGTGCCAGCAGTGAGTCGGCAGGGGGAAACTATGGCTACACCTTC.